The 3 T cell receptor beta chains below all came from one sample that was sequenced in a study of blood T cell repertoires in COVID-19. Libraries were prepared by immunoSEQ multiplex PCR; TCRdb keeps only in-frame clonotypes and omits some of them. The table includes about 250,000 clones, 80% to 90% detected once. Sequencing was done on a sample of PBMCs or T cells enriched from blood (not recorded which). The receptors shown here come from a man in his forties who had recovered from COVID-19.

The rearrangement uses TRBV19 and TRBJ2-7; D is undetermined. The CDR3 spans 13 residues. Trimming stripped 6 bases from V and 2 bases from J, with 11 bases between. Germline CDR1 reads LNHDA; CDR2 reads SQIVND (reference sequence). For the CDR3, the DNA is TGTGCCAGTAGAAACGTTGGAGCCTACGAGCAGTACTTC. It yields the protein CASRNVGAYEQYF.

The CDR3 protein is CASSPLPGQGTEPQHF. The CDR3 nucleotides read TGTGCCAGCTCACCATTACCGGGACAGGGGACCGAGCCCCAGCATTTT. The gene calls are TRBV18 and TRBJ1-5, with 10 nucleotides matching TRBD1. Unmatched junction bases numbered 9, after V lost 2 bases and J lost 8 bases. Germline CDR1 KGHSH, CDR2 LQKENI. This CDR3 is built from 16 residues.

The chain joins TRBV24-1 to TRBJ2-7; 11 nucleotides agree with TRBD2. Germline values: CDR1 KGHDR, CDR2 SFDVKD. The V segment lost 1 base and the J segment 5 bases; nucleotides outside the gene matches: 9. The length of the CDR3 is 17 residues. This CDR3 reads CATSDFFVAGGRDEQYF. CDR3 sequence (DNA): TGTGCCACCAGTGATTTCTTTGTAGCGGGGGGGCGCGACGAGCAGTACTTC.